The next 14 T cell receptor beta chains were all read from a single sample in a study of cytomegalovirus exposure and HLA in healthy donors. The PCR had 60 Vbeta and 13 Jbeta primers. The assay was immunoSEQ multiplex PCR, and TCRdb's table has in-frame clones only and misses some. The sample has 95,000 to 150,000 clones, 81% seen once. Sequenced input: PBMCs. Every receptor here comes from a man aged 18 to 29 in good health and CMV-seropositive.

V gene TRBV7-9 combines with J gene TRBJ1-2; D is possibly TRBD1 (6 bases). V lost 5 bases and J lost 5, with 24 bases in between. The CDR3 is made up of 17 amino acids. Germline V CDR1 and CDR2: SEHNR, FQNEAQ (reference sequence). This chain's CDR3 is CASSPYALQGTKYGYTF. CDR3 nucleotide sequence: TGTGCCAGCAGCCCATACGCCTTACAGGGAACAAAATATGGCTACACCTTC. The complete variable domain, with remaining parts taken from reference TRBV7-9 and TRBJ1-2, reads DTGVSQNPRHKITKRGQNVTFRCDPISEHNRLYWYRQTLGQGPEFLTYFQNEAQLEKSRLLSDRFSAERPKGSFSTLEIQRTEQGDSAMYLCASSPYALQGTKYGYTFGSGTRLTVV.

The J gene is TRBJ2-3, the V gene TRBV28; the D gene is possibly TRBD2 (7 bases). This CDR3 spans 15 amino acids. V lost 6 bases, J lost 2 bases, and 15 bases lay in between. Per the germline V gene, CDR1 is MDHEN and CDR2 is SYDVKM. The CDR3 sequence is CASSSAGGATDTQYF. The CDR3 coding sequence is TGTGCCAGCAGCTCGGCTGGGGGGGCCACAGATACGCAGTATTTT. Full variable domain (rest looked up from reference TRBV28 and TRBJ2-3): DVKVTQSSRYLVKRTGEKVFLECVQDMDHENMFWYRQDPGLGLRLIYFSYDVKMKEKGDIPEGYSVSREKKERFSLILESASTNQTSMYLCASSSAGGATDTQYFGPGTRLTVL.

This clone was seen only a few times. This chain uses TRBV7-9 with TRBJ2-3; 7 bases are a match to TRBD1. The J segment lost 0 bases and the V segment lost 4 bases, leaving 4 bases of the junction unmatched. The CDR3 spans 15 residues. Germline CDR1 SEHNR, CDR2 FQNEAQ (reference sequence). This chain's CDR3 is CASSSTGESTDTQYF. Here the CDR3 DNA reads TGTGCCAGCAGCTCCACAGGGGAGAGCACAGATACGCAGTATTTT.

The chain carries TRBV7-9 and TRBJ2-1; TRBD2 agrees at 8 bases. V was pared by 3 bases and J by 6 bases, with 10 bases of the junction left unmatched. The CDR3 totals 16 residues. Germline V gene lookup returns CDR1 SEHNR and CDR2 FQNEAQ (reference sequence). The CDR3, as DNA: TGTGCCAGCAGCTTCGCAGCGGGAGTCTTAGGCAATGAGCAGTTCTTC. It specifies CASSFAAGVLGNEQFF.

This chain joins TRBV15 and TRBJ2-5; the match to TRBD2 covers 10 bases. V shed 3 bases and J 5 bases; nucleotides not matched to a gene: 9. Germline CDR1 LNHNV, CDR2 YYDKDF (reference sequence). The CDR3 sequence is 16 residues long. Written as DNA, the CDR3 is TGTGCCACCAGCAGGGTTCTAGCGGGAGCGTCGGAGACCCAGTACTTC. It translates to CATSRVLAGASETQYF. The whole variable domain, filled in from reference TRBV15 and TRBJ2-5, reads DAMVIQNPRYQVTQFGKPVTLSCSQTLNHNVMYWYQQKSSQAPKLLFHYYDKDFNNEADTPDNFQSRRPNTSFCFLDIRSPGLGDTAMYLCATSRVLAGASETQYFGPGTRLLVL.

The sample holds a few counts of this clone. The rearrangement uses TRBV2 and TRBJ2-4, with D tentatively TRBD2 (6 bases). The CDR3 runs 16 residues. Per germline, CDR1 SNHLY and CDR2 FYNNEI. Between the trimmed V and J ends, which lost 0 bases and 3 bases, there was a span of 12 bases. CDR3: CASSEAKVGGKNIQYF. The CDR3 DNA sequence: TGTGCCAGCAGTGAAGCGAAAGTGGGGGGCAAAAACATTCAGTACTTC.

In regard to this clone: The limits of the CDR3 on the DNA are not certain, so only TCRdb's listed CDR3 is given. The chain is built from TRBV5-1 and TRBJ2-7; TRBD2, the table's D call, was not compared with the DNA. CDR1 and CDR2 (germline): SGHRS, YFSETQ. The CDR3 is 15 amino acids long, termini counted. Here the CDR3 reads CASSLEGASGREQYF.

The chain is built from TRBV11-2 and TRBJ2-5; 7 nucleotides line up with TRBD1. The CDR3 covers 13 residues. The germline CDR1 and CDR2 sequences are SGHAT and FQNNGV. V lost 4 bases, J lost 12 bases, and 11 bases stayed unmatched. CDR3 amino acids: CASSSRDRTREYF. The CDR3 bases are TGTGCCAGCAGCTCCCGGGACAGAACGAGGGAGTACTTC.

The DNA for the CDR3 is TGTGCCAGCAGCGATCACCTGACAGGGAGCTCCTACGAGCAGTACTTC. Its translation is CASSDHLTGSSYEQYF. The chain links TRBV5-4 to TRBJ2-7, with TRBD1 identical over 7 bases. This CDR3 has 16 residues. Per the germline V gene, CDR1 is SGHNT and CDR2 is YYREEE (reference sequence). Trimming removed 4 bases from V and 0 bases from J; junction bases left unmatched: 10.

V usage is TRBV9 and J usage is TRBJ2-5; TRBD1 aligns across 8 bases. The DNA end lines up better with TRBJ2-7; the J call may be wrong. CDR3 length: 14 amino acids. CDR1 is SGDLS and CDR2 is YYNGEE in the germline V gene. Here the CDR3 reads CASSPRQGIYEQYF. DNA of the CDR3: TGTGCCAGCAGCCCCCGACAGGGGATCTACGAGCAGTACTTC.

This chain links TRBV7-5 with TRBJ2-3; TRBD2 reflects the table's D call only, with no check against the DNA. TRBV7-5 is annotated as a pseudogene. The CDR3 has 19 residues. The CDR3 loop reads CVRSLFGSSLEASTDTQYF. The CDR3 DNA reads as TGTGTCAGAAGCTTATTCGGGTCTTCCTTGGAAGCTAGCACAGATACGCAGTATTTT.

This chain joins TRBV5-6 and TRBJ2-5; D may be TRBD2 (7 bases). The DNA end favors TRBJ2-7, so the J call may be wrong. This CDR3 is 17 amino acids long. Looked up from germline, CDR1 is SGHDT and CDR2 is YYEEEE. The CDR3 sequence: CASSFGRGGGQIYEQYF. DNA of the CDR3: TGTGCCAGCAGCTTTGGTAGAGGGGGGGGGCAGATCTACGAGCAGTACTTC.

This chain connects TRBV7-6 to TRBJ2-3; D perhaps matches TRBD2 (6 bases). Trimming left V 4 bases short and J 0 bases short, with 14 bases between. Per the germline V gene, CDR1 is SGHVS and CDR2 is FNYEAQ. The CDR3 is made up of 16 amino acids. CDR3: CASSYGTGGSTDTQYF. CDR3 DNA: TGTGCCAGCAGCTACGGGACTGGGGGTAGCACAGATACGCAGTATTTT. The variable domain in full, completed from reference TRBV7-6 and TRBJ2-3, reads GAGVSQSPRYKVTKRGQDVALRCDPISGHVSLYWYRQALGQGPEFLTYFNYEAQQDKSGLPNDRFSAERPEGSISTLTIQRTEQRDSAMYRCASSYGTGGSTDTQYFGPGTRLTVL.

The rearrangement joins TRBV30 to TRBJ2-6, with D possibly TRBD1 on 6 matching bases. CDR1 and CDR2 (germline): GTSNPN, SVGIG (reference sequence). The CDR3 runs 16 residues. Trimming stripped 1 base from V and 2 bases from J, with 12 bases between. The CDR3 reads CAWSAPGHTGANVLTF. The DNA of the CDR3 is TGTGCCTGGAGTGCCCCGGGACACACTGGGGCCAACGTCCTGACTTTC.